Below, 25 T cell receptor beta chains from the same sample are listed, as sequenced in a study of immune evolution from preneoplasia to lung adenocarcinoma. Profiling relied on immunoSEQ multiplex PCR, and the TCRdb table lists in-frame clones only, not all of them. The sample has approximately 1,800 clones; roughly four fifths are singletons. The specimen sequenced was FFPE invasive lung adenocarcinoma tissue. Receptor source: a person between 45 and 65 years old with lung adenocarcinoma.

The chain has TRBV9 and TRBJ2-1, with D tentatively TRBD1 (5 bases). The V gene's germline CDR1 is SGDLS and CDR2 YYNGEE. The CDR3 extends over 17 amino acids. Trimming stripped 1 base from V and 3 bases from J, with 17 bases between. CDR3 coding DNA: TGTGCCAGCAGCGTATACGACAGTGGGTATGGCTACAATGAGCAGTTCTTC. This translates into CASSVYDSGYGYNEQFF.

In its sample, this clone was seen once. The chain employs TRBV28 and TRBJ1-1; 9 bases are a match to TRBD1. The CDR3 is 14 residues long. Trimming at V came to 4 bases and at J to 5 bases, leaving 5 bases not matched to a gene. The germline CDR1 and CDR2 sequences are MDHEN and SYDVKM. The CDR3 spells CASSSGQGTTEAFF. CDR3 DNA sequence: TGTGCCAGCAGTTCAGGACAGGGGACAACTGAAGCTTTCTTT.

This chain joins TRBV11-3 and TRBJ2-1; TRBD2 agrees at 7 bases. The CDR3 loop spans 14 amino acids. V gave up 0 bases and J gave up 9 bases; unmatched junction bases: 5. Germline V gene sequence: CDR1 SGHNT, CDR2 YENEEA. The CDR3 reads CASSLDRGVGEQFF. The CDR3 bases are TGTGCCAGCAGCTTAGATCGGGGGGTTGGTGAGCAGTTCTTC.

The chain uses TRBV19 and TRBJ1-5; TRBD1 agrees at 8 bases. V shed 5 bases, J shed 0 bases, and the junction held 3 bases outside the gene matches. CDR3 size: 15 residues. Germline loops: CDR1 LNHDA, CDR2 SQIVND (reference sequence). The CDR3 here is CASSLRGLSNQPQHF. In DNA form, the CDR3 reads TGTGCCAGTAGTCTCAGGGGGCTTAGCAATCAGCCCCAGCATTTT.

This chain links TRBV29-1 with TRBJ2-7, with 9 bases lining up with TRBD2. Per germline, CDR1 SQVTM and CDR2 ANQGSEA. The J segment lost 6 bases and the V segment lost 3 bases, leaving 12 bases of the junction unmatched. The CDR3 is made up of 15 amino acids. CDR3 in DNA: TGCAGCGTTGACTTGACTAGCGGCCCACACAGCGAGCAGTACTTC. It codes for CSVDLTSGPHSEQYF.

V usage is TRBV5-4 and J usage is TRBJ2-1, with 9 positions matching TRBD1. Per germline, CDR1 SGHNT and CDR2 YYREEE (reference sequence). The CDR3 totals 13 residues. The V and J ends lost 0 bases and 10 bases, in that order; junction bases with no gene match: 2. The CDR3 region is CASSLVGQGEQFF. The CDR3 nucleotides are TGTGCCAGCAGCTTGGTGGGACAGGGCGAGCAGTTCTTC.

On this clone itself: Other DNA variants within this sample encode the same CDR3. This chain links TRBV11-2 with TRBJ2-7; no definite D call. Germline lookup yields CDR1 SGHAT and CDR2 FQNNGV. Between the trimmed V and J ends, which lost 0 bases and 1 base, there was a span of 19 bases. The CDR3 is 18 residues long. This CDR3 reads CASSLERVGRTLSYEQYF. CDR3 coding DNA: TGTGCCAGCAGCTTAGAGCGAGTAGGTAGAACCCTTTCCTACGAGCAGTACTTC.

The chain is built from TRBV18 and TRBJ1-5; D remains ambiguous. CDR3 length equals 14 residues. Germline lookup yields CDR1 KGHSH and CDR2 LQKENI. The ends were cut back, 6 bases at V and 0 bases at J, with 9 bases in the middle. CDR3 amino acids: CASSGASSNQPQHF. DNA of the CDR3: TGTGCCAGCTCGGGTGCGAGTAGCAATCAGCCCCAGCATTTT.

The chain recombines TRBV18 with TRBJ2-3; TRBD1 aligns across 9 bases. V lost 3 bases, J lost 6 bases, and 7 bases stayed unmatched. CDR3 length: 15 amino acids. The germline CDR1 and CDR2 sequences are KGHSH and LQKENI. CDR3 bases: TGTGCCAGCTCACCGTCCGGGACAGGGTGGGATACGCAGTATTTT. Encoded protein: CASSPSGTGWDTQYF.

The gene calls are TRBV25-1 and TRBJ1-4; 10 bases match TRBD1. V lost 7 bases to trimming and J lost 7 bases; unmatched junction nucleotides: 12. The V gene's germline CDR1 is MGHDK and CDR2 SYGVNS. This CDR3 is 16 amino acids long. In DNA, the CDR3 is TGTGCCAGCACATCCGGGACAGGGGTTCCCGGTGAAAAACTGTTTTTT. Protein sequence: CASTSGTGVPGEKLFF.

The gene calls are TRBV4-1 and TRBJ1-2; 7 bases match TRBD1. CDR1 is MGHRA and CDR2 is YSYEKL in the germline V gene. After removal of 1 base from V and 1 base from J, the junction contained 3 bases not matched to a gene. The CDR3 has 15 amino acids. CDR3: CASSQAQGGNYGYTF. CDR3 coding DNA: TGCGCCAGCAGCCAAGCGCAGGGGGGTAACTATGGCTACACCTTC.

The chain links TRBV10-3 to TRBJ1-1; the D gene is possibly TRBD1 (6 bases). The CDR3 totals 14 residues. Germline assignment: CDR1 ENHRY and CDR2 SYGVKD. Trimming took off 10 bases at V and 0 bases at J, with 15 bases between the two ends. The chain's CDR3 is CATRGRGLNTEAFF. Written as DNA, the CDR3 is TGTGCCACGCGGGGTAGGGGGTTGAACACTGAAGCTTTCTTT.

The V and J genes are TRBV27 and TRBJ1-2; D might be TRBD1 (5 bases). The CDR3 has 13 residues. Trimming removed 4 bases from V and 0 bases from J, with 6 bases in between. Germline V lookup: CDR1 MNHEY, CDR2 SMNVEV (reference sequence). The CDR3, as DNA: TGTGCCAGCAGTTCGACAGCTAACTATGGCTACACCTTC. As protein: CASSSTANYGYTF.

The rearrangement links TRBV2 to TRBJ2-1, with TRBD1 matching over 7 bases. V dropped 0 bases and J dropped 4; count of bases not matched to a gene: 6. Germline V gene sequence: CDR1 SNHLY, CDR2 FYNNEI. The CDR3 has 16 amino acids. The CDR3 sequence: CASSEATGILYNEQFF. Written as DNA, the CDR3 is TGTGCCAGCAGTGAAGCGACAGGGATTTTGTACAATGAGCAGTTCTTC.

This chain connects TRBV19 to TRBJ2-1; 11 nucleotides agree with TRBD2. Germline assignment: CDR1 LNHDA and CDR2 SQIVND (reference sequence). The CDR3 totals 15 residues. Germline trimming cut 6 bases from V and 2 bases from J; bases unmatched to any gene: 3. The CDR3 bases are TGTGCCAGTAGGGCACTAGCGGGGGCCTACAATGAGCAGTTCTTC. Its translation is CASRALAGAYNEQFF.

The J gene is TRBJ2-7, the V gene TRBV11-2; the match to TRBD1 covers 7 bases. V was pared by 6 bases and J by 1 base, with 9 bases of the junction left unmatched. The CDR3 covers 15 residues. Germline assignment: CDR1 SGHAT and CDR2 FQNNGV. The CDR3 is CASSLYRDSSYEQYF. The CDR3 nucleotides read TGTGCCAGCAGTTTATACCGGGACAGTTCCTACGAGCAGTACTTC.

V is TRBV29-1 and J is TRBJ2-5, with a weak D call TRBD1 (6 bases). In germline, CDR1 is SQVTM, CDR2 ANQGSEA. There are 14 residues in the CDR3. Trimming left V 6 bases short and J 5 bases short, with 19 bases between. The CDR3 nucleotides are TGCAGCGTGTCCGGGACACCTAGATGGGAGACCCAGTACTTC. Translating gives CSVSGTPRWETQYF. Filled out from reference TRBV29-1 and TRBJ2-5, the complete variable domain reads SAVISQKPSRDICQRGTSLTIQCQVDSQVTMMFWYRQQPGQSLTLIATANQGSEATYESGFVIDKFPISRPNLTFSTLTVSNMSPEDSSIYLCSVSGTPRWETQYFGPGTRLLVL.

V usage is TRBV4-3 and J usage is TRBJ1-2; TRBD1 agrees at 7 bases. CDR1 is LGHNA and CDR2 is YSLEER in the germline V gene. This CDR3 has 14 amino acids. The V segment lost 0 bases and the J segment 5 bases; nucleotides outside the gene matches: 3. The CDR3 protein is CASSQEMTGYGYTF. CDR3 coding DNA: TGCGCCAGCAGCCAAGAAATGACAGGGTATGGCTACACCTTC.

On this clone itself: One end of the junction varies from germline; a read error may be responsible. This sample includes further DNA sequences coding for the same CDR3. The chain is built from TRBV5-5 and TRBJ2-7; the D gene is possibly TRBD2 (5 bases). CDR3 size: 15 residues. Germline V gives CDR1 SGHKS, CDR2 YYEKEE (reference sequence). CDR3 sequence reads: CASSLAGGSAYEQYF. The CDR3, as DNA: TGTGCCAGTAGCTTGGCGGGTGGGTCTGCCTACGAGCAGTACTTC.

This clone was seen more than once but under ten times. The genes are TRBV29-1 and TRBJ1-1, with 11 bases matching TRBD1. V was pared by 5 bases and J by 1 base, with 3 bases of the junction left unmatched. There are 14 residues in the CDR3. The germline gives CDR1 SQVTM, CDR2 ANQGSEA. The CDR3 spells CSVLDRGRNTEAFF. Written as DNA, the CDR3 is TGCAGCGTTTTGGACAGGGGGCGGAACACTGAAGCTTTCTTT.

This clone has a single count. The CDR3 bases are TGTGCCAGCAGCTTTGGGGGGGAAGCTTTCTTT. The encoded protein is CASSFGGEAFF. J is TRBJ1-1 and V is TRBV5-6; TRBD1 is a possible D gene (5 bases). Looked up from germline, CDR1 is SGHDT and CDR2 is YYEEEE. Trimming took 2 bases from V and 8 from J, leaving 7 bases between them. The CDR3 covers 11 residues.

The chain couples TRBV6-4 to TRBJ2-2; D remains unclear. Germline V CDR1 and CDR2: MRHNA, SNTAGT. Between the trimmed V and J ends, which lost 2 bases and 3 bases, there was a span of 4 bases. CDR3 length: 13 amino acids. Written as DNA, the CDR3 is TGTGCCAGCAGTGACAGGGACACCGGGGAGCTGTTTTTT. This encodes CASSDRDTGELFF.

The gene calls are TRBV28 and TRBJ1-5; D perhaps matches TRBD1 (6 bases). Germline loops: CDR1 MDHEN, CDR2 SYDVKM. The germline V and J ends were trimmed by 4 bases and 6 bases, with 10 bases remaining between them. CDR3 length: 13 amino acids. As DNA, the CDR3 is TGTGCCAGCAGTTGGGGGGGCGGTCAGCCCCAGCATTTT. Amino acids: CASSWGGGQPQHF. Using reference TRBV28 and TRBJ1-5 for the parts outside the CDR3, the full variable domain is DVKVTQSSRYLVKRTGEKVFLECVQDMDHENMFWYRQDPGLGLRLIYFSYDVKMKEKGDIPEGYSVSREKKERFSLILESASTNQTSMYLCASSWGGGQPQHFGDGTRLSIL.

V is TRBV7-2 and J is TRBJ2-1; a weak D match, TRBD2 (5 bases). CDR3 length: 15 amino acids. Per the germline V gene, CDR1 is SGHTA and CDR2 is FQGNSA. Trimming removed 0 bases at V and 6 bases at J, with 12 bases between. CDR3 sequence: CASSLARGSPNEQFF. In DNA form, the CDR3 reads TGTGCCAGCAGCTTAGCGCGTGGGAGCCCCAATGAGCAGTTCTTC.

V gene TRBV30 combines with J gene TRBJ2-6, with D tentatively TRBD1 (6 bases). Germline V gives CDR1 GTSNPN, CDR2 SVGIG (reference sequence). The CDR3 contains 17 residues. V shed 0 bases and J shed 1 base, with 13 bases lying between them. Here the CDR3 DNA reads TGTGCCTGGAGTGTTACAGGGTCAGGGTCTGGGGCCAACGTCCTGACTTTC. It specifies CAWSVTGSGSGANVLTF.